Sequencing of this T cell receptor beta chain was carried out in a study of T cells in Graves' hyperthyroidism and ophthalmopathy. The PBMCs had their origin in more than 9.5 ml of fresh peripheral blood. Trimming stripped 0 bases from V and 3 bases from J, with 17 bases between. Germline V gene sequence: CDR1 GTSNPN, CDR2 SVGIG (reference sequence). There are 16 residues in the CDR3. It was RNA transcripts that yielded the amplified TCR beta CDR3 regions. The HTBI set primed first-round TCR CDR3 RT-PCR. TCRdb re-derived calls from the multiplex PCR reads in MiXCR, one entry per CDR3 protein. The data show 650,000 to 750,000 distinct CDR3 sequences, approximately 14% seen once.

The TCR sequence derives from a woman under 30 with Graves' hyperthyroidism. Sequenced sample: blood. The V call is TRBV30, the J call TRBJ2-5, with a possible D match to TRBD1 (5 bases). CDR3 bases: TGTGCCTGGAGTGTTTTCGAAGGGGTGATGAAAGAGACCCAGTACTTC. It specifies CAWSVFEGVMKETQYF.